The 21 T cell receptor beta chains given below trace back to one sample, sequenced in a study of blood T cell repertoires in COVID-19. Method: immunoSEQ multiplex PCR; TCRdb's copy keeps in-frame clones and lacks some. Of a few hundred thousand clones detected, approximately 85% appear once; the ten largest clones hold 0.7% to 0.9%. Material for sequencing was peripheral blood. The receptors originated from a human donor with COVID-19, enrolled during active disease. The donor label of this sample is uncertain.

The genes are TRBV5-6 and TRBJ1-3, with 11 bases fitting TRBD1. The CDR3 consists of 16 residues. The V and J ends lost 1 base and 2 bases, in that order; junction bases with no gene match: 2. The germline CDR1 and CDR2 sequences are SGHDT and YYEEEE. The CDR3 reads CASSLLGQGAGNTIYF. DNA of the CDR3: TGTGCCAGCAGCTTGTTGGGACAGGGGGCTGGAAACACCATATATTTT.

The rearrangement links TRBV18 to TRBJ2-1, with 7 bases fitting TRBD1. V was pared by 6 bases and J by 8 bases, with 7 bases of the junction left unmatched. The V gene's germline CDR1 is KGHSH and CDR2 LQKENI. The CDR3 runs to 13 residues. The CDR3: CASSGQPVHEQFF. The CDR3 bases are TGTGCCAGCTCGGGACAGCCTGTTCATGAGCAGTTCTTC. Looking up the rest from reference TRBV18 and TRBJ2-1 gives the full variable domain: NAGVMQNPRHLVRRRGQEARLRCSPMKGHSHVYWYRQLPEEGLKFMVYLQKENIIDESGMPKERFSAEFPKEGPSILRIQQVVRGDSAAYFCASSGQPVHEQFFGPGTRLTVL.

This clone occurred a few times. The chain employs TRBV7-9 and TRBJ2-7; D may be TRBD2 (7 bases). CDR3 length: 17 residues. V was shortened by 1 base and J by 0 bases, with 16 bases between the two germline ends. Germline values: CDR1 SEHNR, CDR2 FQNEAQ (reference sequence). CDR3 residues: CASSLDLAGEGSYEQYF. Here the CDR3 DNA reads TGTGCCAGCAGCTTAGACTTGGCAGGGGAGGGCTCCTACGAGCAGTACTTC.

This sequence joins TRBV27 and TRBJ1-4; perhaps TRBD1 as D (5 bases). CDR1 is MNHEY and CDR2 is SMNVEV in the germline V gene (reference sequence). Trimming took 6 bases from V and 0 from J, leaving 11 bases between them. The CDR3 consists of 15 residues. Written as DNA, the CDR3 is TGTGCCAGCAGGGCTGGGGGGGCAACTAATGAAAAACTGTTTTTT. This codes for CASRAGGATNEKLFF.

J is TRBJ1-2 and V is TRBV28, with a weak D call TRBD1 (5 bases). Per the germline V gene, CDR1 is MDHEN and CDR2 is SYDVKM. V was pared by 3 bases and J by 7 bases, with 9 bases between. The CDR3 consists of 12 residues. This CDR3 is CASSLERGGYTF. CDR3 in DNA: TGTGCCAGCAGTTTGGAAAGGGGTGGCTACACCTTC.

The chain has TRBV27 and TRBJ2-7; no firm D call. The germline CDR1 and CDR2 sequences are MNHEY and SMNVEV (reference sequence). The CDR3 is made up of 13 amino acids. The ends were cut back, 6 bases at V and 0 bases at J, with 9 bases in the middle. DNA for the CDR3: TGTGCCAGCAGCAGGCCGAGCTCCTACGAGCAGTACTTC. Protein sequence: CASSRPSSYEQYF.

The genes are TRBV30 and TRBJ1-6; weak D call: TRBD1 (6 bases). The V end was cut by 3 bases, the J end by 5 bases, with 8 bases between. The CDR3 totals 13 residues. CDR1 and CDR2 from the germline V gene are GTSNPN and SVGIG (reference sequence). The CDR3 loop is CAWRSGDNSPLHF. DNA of the CDR3: TGTGCCTGGAGGTCAGGGGATAATTCACCCCTCCACTTT.

The chain has TRBV7-2 and TRBJ1-5, with D hard to call. V lost 0 bases, J lost 4 bases, and 10 bases lay in between. Germline CDR1 SGHTA, CDR2 FQGNSA. This CDR3 has 15 residues. The CDR3: CASSLAEGVNQPQHF. DNA for the CDR3: TGTGCCAGCAGCTTAGCGGAGGGTGTTAATCAGCCCCAGCATTTT.

For the CDR3, the DNA is TGTGCCAGCAGTGAAGGACAGGCAGTTCAGCCCCAGCATTTT. Translation gives CASSEGQAVQPQHF. The chain employs TRBV6-1 and TRBJ1-5; D possibly corresponds to TRBD1 (6 bases). From germline, CDR1 is MNHNS and CDR2 SASEGT. The CDR3 loop spans 14 amino acids. With 1 base removed from V and 6 bases from J, the gap between germline ends came to 10 bases.

The chain combines TRBV6-2 or TRBV6-3 with TRBJ1-2, with D possibly TRBD1 on 5 matching bases. CDR3 length equals 15 residues. V lost 3 bases to trimming and J lost 3 bases, with 14 bases between them. Germline values: CDR1 MNHEY, CDR2 SVGEGT. This CDR3 is CASSYGGSRDYGYTF. CDR3 bases: TGTGCCAGCAGTTATGGGGGGTCGAGGGACTATGGCTACACCTTC.

This chain connects TRBV5-6 to TRBJ2-7, with TRBD2 matching over 9 bases. The CDR3 totals 15 residues. Trimming cost V 5 bases and J 2 bases; bases outside gene matches: 8. Germline V CDR1 and CDR2: SGHDT, YYEEEE. As DNA, the CDR3 is TGTGCCAGCAGGGGGGCCGGGACTAGCACCTACGAGCAGTACTTC. As protein: CASRGAGTSTYEQYF.

Regarding this clone: This sample also contains other DNA sequences that code for the same CDR3. The chain combines TRBV28 with TRBJ1-2, with D possibly being TRBD1 (6 bases). Germline V gene data show CDR1 as MDHEN and CDR2 as SYDVKM. Trimming stripped 4 bases from V and 6 bases from J, with 6 bases between. The CDR3 is 11 residues long. The CDR3 sequence: CASSWTDGYTF. CDR3 in DNA: TGTGCCAGCAGTTGGACAGATGGCTACACCTTC.

The rearrangement uses TRBV9 and TRBJ2-1, with 9 positions matching TRBD2. V dropped 2 bases and J dropped 9; count of bases not matched to a gene: 9. The CDR3 runs 15 residues. Germline V gene data show CDR1 as SGDLS and CDR2 as YYNGEE. The CDR3 nucleotides are TGTGCCAGCAGCGTGGATAGCGGGAGTAAAGTTGAGCAGTTCTTC. Translated: CASSVDSGSKVEQFF.

V gene TRBV5-1 combines with J gene TRBJ1-1; 8 positions match TRBD1. The CDR3 runs to 15 residues. CDR1 SGHRS and CDR2 YFSETQ come from the germline V gene. Losses at the gene ends were 5 bases for V and 4 bases for J; bases not matched to a gene: 10. The CDR3 region is CASSHTTGETTEAFF. CDR3 sequence (DNA): TGCGCCAGCAGTCATACGACAGGGGAGACCACTGAAGCTTTCTTT.

This clone has only one observation. V and J are TRBV5-4 and TRBJ2-5; TRBD2 aligns across 8 bases. CDR3 size: 16 residues. CDR1 is SGHNT, CDR2 YYREEE, per germline (reference sequence). The trim removed 1 base at V and 4 bases at J, leaving 9 bases unmatched. The DNA for the CDR3 is TGTGCCAGCAGCTTGCCTCCCCCGAGCGGGGGAGAGACCCAGTACTTC. The encoded protein is CASSLPPPSGGETQYF.

This clone was seen only a few times. This chain joins TRBV4-3 and TRBJ1-2; D might be TRBD1 (5 bases). The V and J ends lost 1 base and 7 bases respectively, with 16 bases between them. Per the germline V gene, CDR1 is LGHNA and CDR2 is YSLEER. This CDR3 is 15 amino acids long. The CDR3 region is CASSQVVIRGSGYTF. The CDR3 DNA sequence: TGCGCCAGCAGCCAAGTTGTAATAAGGGGATCTGGCTACACCTTC.

The rearrangement joins TRBV5-1 to TRBJ2-3; D possibly corresponds to TRBD1 (5 bases). V shed 4 bases and J shed 1 base, with 10 bases lying between them. Germline values: CDR1 SGHRS, CDR2 YFSETQ. CDR3 length: 14 residues. CDR3 DNA sequence: TGCGCCAGCAGCGAGCAGGGCGGCACAGATACGCAGTATTTT. Translation: CASSEQGGTDTQYF.

The chain employs TRBV30 and TRBJ1-3; D is perhaps TRBD1 (5 bases). The V gene's germline CDR1 is GTSNPN and CDR2 SVGIG (reference sequence). This CDR3 has 13 amino acids. V was shortened by 0 bases and J by 8 bases, with 11 bases between the two germline ends. CDR3 DNA: TGTGCCTGGAGTGTACGGGGGTGGGACACCATATATTTT. It translates to CAWSVRGWDTIYF.

The chain recombines TRBV27 with TRBJ1-1; 7 bases are a match to TRBD1. V shed 0 bases, J shed 5 bases, and the junction held 3 bases outside the gene matches. The CDR3 is 14 amino acids. Germline V lookup: CDR1 MNHEY, CDR2 SMNVEV (reference sequence). CDR3: CASSLSPTGTEAFF. The DNA of the CDR3 is TGTGCCAGCAGTTTATCCCCGACAGGGACTGAAGCTTTCTTT.

This clone was seen a single time. The genes are TRBV28 and TRBJ2-6; D not certain. The CDR3 totals 16 residues. Germline V gene sequence: CDR1 MDHEN, CDR2 SYDVKM. V was cut by 2 bases and J by 3 bases, with 11 bases left in between. Here the CDR3 reads CASSLIEAGGANVLTF. The DNA for the CDR3 is TGTGCCAGCAGTTTAATAGAAGCAGGTGGGGCCAACGTCCTGACTTTC.

The CDR3 sequence is CASSWGVTPQHF. Written as DNA, the CDR3 is TGTGCCAGCAGTTGGGGGGTGACGCCCCAGCATTTT. The chain uses TRBV12-3 or TRBV12-4 and TRBJ1-5; tentative D call: TRBD1 (5 bases). Trimming left V 4 bases short and J 9 bases short, with 10 bases between. The CDR3 runs 12 residues.